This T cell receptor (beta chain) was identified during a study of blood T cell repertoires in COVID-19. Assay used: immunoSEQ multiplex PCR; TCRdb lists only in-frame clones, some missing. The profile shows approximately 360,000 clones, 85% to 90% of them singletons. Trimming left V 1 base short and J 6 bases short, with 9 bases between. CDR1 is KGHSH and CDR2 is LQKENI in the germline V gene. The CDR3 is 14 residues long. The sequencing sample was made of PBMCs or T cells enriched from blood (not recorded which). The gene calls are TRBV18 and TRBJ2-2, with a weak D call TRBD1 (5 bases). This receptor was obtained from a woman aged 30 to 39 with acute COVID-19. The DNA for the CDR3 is TGTGCCAGCTCACCACAGGGGCTGGCCGGGGAGCTGTTTTTT. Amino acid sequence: CASSPQGLAGELFF.